This TCR beta chain was documented in a study of shared clonotypes between healthy human individuals. Whole-study findings and limits: Memory subsets generally showed smaller estimated richness than naive subsets did.

The V and J ends lost 4 bases and 4 bases, in that order; junction bases with no gene match: 8. There are 16 residues in the CDR3. Germline lookup yields CDR1 SGHRS and CDR2 YFSETQ. Note on this clone: Its cognate antigen is unknown. Other DNA sequences from this sample encode an identical CDR3 as well.

The study ran the assay at deep level. Sequencing used immunoSEQ multiplex PCR; TCRdb keeps in-frame clones, though not all of them. The table lists millions of clones, 85% to 95% of them singletons. Specimen: naive CD4+ T cells sorted from blood. The subset denotes: CD45RA+ positively selected. The genes are TRBV5-1 and TRBJ2-1; 10 bases align to TRBD2. This clonotype was sampled from a man younger than 35 in good health. The CDR3 DNA sequence: TGCGCCAGCAGCCCGGATTTAGCGGGAGGATACAATGAGCAGTTCTTC. This gives the protein CASSPDLAGGYNEQFF.